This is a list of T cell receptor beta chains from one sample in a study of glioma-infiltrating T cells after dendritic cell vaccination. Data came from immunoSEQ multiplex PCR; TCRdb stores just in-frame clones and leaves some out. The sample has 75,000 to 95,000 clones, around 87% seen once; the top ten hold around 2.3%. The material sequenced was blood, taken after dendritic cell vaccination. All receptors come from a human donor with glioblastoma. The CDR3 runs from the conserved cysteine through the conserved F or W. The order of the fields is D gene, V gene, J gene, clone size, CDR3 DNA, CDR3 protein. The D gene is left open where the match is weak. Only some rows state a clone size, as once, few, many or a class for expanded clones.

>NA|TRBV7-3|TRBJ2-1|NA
TGTGCCAGCTCCGCGGACGGGAACTCCTACAATGAGCAGTTCTTC
CASSADGNSYNEQFF
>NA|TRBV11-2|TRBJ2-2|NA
TGTGCCAGCAGCTTTTCACTCGTGCGGGGCTCGAACACCGGGGAGCTGTTTTTT
CASSFSLVRGSNTGELFF
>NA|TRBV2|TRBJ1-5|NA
TGTGCCAGCAGTGAGGTCCGGGGCAATCAGCCCCAGCATTTT
CASSEVRGNQPQHF
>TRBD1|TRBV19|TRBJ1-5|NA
TGTGCCAGTAGTATCGTACAGGGGGACGGGAGCAATCAGCCCCAGCATTTT
CASSIVQGDGSNQPQHF
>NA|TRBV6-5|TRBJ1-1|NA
TGTGCCAGCAAAAGGACAGTGAACACTGAAGCTTTCTTT
CASKRTVNTEAFF
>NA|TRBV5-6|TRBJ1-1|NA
TGTGCCAGCAGCTTGAGGGGTCTCACTGAAGCTTTCTTT
CASSLRGLTEAFF
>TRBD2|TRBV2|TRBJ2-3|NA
TGTGCCAGCAGTGAATCGGGGGGGAGCGATACGCAGTATTTT
CASSESGGSDTQYF
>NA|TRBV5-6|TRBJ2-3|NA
TGTGCCAGCGGAGGGGTTAGCACAGATACGCAGTATTTT
CASGGVSTDTQYF
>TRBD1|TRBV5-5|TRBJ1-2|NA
TGTGCCAGCAGCCCAACCACAGGGGTCTATGGCTACACCTTC
CASSPTTGVYGYTF
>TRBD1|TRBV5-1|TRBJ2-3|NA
TGCGCCAGCAGCAGAGACAGGGGAACAGATACGCAGTATTTT
CASSRDRGTDTQYF
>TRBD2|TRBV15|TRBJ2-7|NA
TGTGCCACCAGCAGAGAAAAGGGACTAGCGGGGAGAACCTACGAGCAGTACTTC
CATSREKGLAGRTYEQYF
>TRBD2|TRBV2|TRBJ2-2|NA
TGTGCCAGCAGTGAAGATGCGGGGGTAACCGGGGAGCTGTTTTTT
CASSEDAGVTGELFF
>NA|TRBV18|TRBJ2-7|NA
TGTGCCAGCTCACCAAGAACGGGTGAGGACGAGCAGTACTTC
CASSPRTGEDEQYF
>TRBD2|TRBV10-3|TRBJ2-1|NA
TGTGCCATCAGTGGAGGGACTAGCGGCTCCTACAATGAGCAGTTCTTC
CAISGGTSGSYNEQFF
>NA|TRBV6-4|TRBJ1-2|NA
TGTGCCAGCGGGGGCAGCAACTATGGCTACACCTTC
CASGGSNYGYTF
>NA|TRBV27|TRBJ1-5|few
TGTGCCAGCCCCCCGGCGGGGTCAGAAACGCTTGATAGCAATCAGCCCCAGCATTTT
CASPPAGSETLDSNQPQHF
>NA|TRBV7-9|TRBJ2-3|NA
TGTGCCAGCAGCTCCTCGGGACTGGCGGAACTCACAGATACGCAGTATTTT
CASSSSGLAELTDTQYF
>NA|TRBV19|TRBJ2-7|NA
TGTGCCAGTAGTACCCCCCGCGGAGGGACCTACGAGCAGTACTTC
CASSTPRGGTYEQYF
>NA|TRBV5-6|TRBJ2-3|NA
TGTGCCAGCAGCTTGGCGGGAGACTTCACAGATACGCAGTATTTT
CASSLAGDFTDTQYF
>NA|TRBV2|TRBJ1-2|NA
TGTGCCAGCACCCTCAGCGGGGTGGGTGGCTACACCTTC
CASTLSGVGGYTF
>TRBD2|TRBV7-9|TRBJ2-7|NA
TGTGCCAGCAGCTTAGGAGAAGACTCAAGCGGGGGGACCTACGAGCAGTACTTC
CASSLGEDSSGGTYEQYF
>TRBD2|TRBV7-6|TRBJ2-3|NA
TGTGCCAGCAGCCTCTGGGGCGGGGGGTCGGATACGCAGTATTTT
CASSLWGGGSDTQYF
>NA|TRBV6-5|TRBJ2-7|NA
TGTGCCAGCAGTTACGAGGGCAGATCCTACGAGCAGTACTTC
CASSYEGRSYEQYF
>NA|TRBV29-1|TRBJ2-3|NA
TGCAGCGTTGAATCCCTGCAGGGAGATACGCAGTATTTT
CSVESLQGDTQYF